This is a list of T cell receptor beta chains from one sample in a study of blood T cell repertoires in COVID-19. The protocol was immunoSEQ multiplex PCR, while the TCRdb copy is restricted to in-frame clones and leaves out a portion. The sample consists of about 200,000 clones, about nine tenths of them appearing once. Sequenced: peripheral blood. The receptors were sampled from a man over 45 with acute or convalescent COVID-19. Each CDR3 is given with its conserved first and last residue. D genes are given only for firm matches.

TRBJ1-4,TRBV28,NA,TGTGCCAGCAGTTTAGTGCAGAATGAAAAACTGTTTTTT,CASSLVQNEKLFF
TRBJ1-5,TRBV5-1,NA,TGCGCCAGCAGCTTCAACGGAGGGAATCAGCCCCAGCATTTT,CASSFNGGNQPQHF
TRBJ1-3,TRBV10-3,NA,TGTGCCATCAGTGAGGGGCAGATCTCTGGAAACACCATATATTTT,CAISEGQISGNTIYF
TRBJ1-2,TRBV24-1,TRBD1,TGTGCCACCAGTGAGGGACAGGGGCCACTCTATGGCTACACCTTC,CATSEGQGPLYGYTF
TRBJ1-2,TRBV18,TRBD1,TGTGCCAGCTCAGCTTCCGGGACAGGGGGTGGCTACACCTTC,CASSASGTGGGYTF
TRBJ2-1,TRBV2,NA,TGTGCCAGCAGTAGGGCGGGCTCCTACAATGAGCAGTTCTTC,CASSRAGSYNEQFF
TRBJ1-4,TRBV2,TRBD1,TGTGCCAGCGGTCGACAGGGGTGGACTAATGAAAAACTGTTTTTT,CASGRQGWTNEKLFF
TRBJ2-1,TRBV9,TRBD2,TGTGCCAGCAGTTCATCCCCGACTAGCGGGAGATCGGATGAGCAGTTCTTC,CASSSSPTSGRSDEQFF
TRBJ2-5,TRBV11-2,NA,TGTGCCAGCAGCTACAGGGGGGGGGCCCAAGAGACCCAGTACTTC,CASSYRGGAQETQYF
TRBJ1-1,TRBV3-1/TRBV3-2,NA,TGTGCCAGCAGCGACAGGTGGGAGGGCACTGAAGCTTTCTTT,CASSDRWEGTEAFF
TRBJ2-5,TRBV7-9,NA,TGTGCCAGCAGCCCCGGACGGGATTTTCAAGAGACCCAGTACTTC,CASSPGRDFQETQYF
TRBJ2-3,TRBV10-3,TRBD2,TGTGCCATCAGTGAGTCTTCTAGGACTAGCGCAAAAGATACGCAGTATTTT,CAISESSRTSAKDTQYF
TRBJ1-1,TRBV11-2,TRBD1,TGTGCCAGCAGCCTTCAGGGACAGCTCATGAACACTGAAGCTTTCTTT,CASSLQGQLMNTEAFF